Listed below are T cell receptor beta chains from one sample, sequenced in a study of response to subunit inactivated influenza vaccine. TCRdb redid the calling of the RT-PCR reads with MiXCR, one entry per CDR3 protein. In the table there are 450,000 to 600,000 distinct CDR3 sequences, about 8% of which are singletons. Sequencing was performed on PBMCs from blood, taken about 23 months after vaccination. These receptors originate from a man between 50 and 75 years old who received an inactivated influenza vaccine. CDR3s include the opening cysteine and the closing phenylalanine or tryptophan. A D gene is named only where the DNA matches it firmly. Not all rows give a size; the values are once, few, many and, for expanded clones, a class.

v_call,cdr3_length,d_call,j_call,clone_size,cdr3_nt,cdr3_aa
TRBV7-2,14,TRBD2,TRBJ2-7,few,TGTGCCAGCAGCTTGAAGGGAGGGACCTACGAGCAGTACTTC,CASSLKGGTYEQYF
TRBV24-1,17,.,TRBJ2-1,.,TGTGCCACCAGTGATTCGAATAGCGGCCCCCTCTACAATGAGCAGTTCTTC,CATSDSNSGPLYNEQFF
TRBV15,13,TRBD1,TRBJ1-5,few,TGTGCCACCTCTACAGGGGCGAATCAGCCCCAGCATTTT,CATSTGANQPQHF
TRBV5-5,15,.,TRBJ2-5,.,TGTGCCAGCAGCTCCCCTACAAGAAATCAAGAGACCCAGTACTTC,CASSSPTRNQETQYF
TRBV20-1,14,.,TRBJ2-1,many,TGCAGTGCTAGGGGCAGAAGCTCCTACAATGAGCAGTTCTTC,CSARGRSSYNEQFF
TRBV15,14,TRBD2,TRBJ2-5,.,TGTGCCACAGGGACTAGCGGGGTCCAAGAGACCCAGTACTTC,CATGTSGVQETQYF
TRBV12-3/TRBV12-4,16,TRBD2,TRBJ2-2,.,TGTGCCAGCAGCCCGATAGCGGGGACGAACACCGGGGAGCTGTTTTTT,CASSPIAGTNTGELFF
TRBV12-3/TRBV12-4,14,.,TRBJ2-5,few,TGTGCCAGCAGTTTAGGGCAGCAAAACACGGCCCAGTACTTC,CASSLGQQNTAQYF
TRBV25-1,15,TRBD2,TRBJ2-5,.,TGTGCCAGCAGTGAGACTAGCGGGGGAGGAGAGACCCAGTACTTC,CASSETSGGGETQYF
TRBV6-1,15,.,TRBJ2-7,few,TGTGCCAGCAACCGGGACCTAGGGGCAAACTACGAGCAGTACTTC,CASNRDLGANYEQYF
TRBV20-1,14,.,TRBJ1-1,many,TGCAGTGGGCCAGAGGGCTTTATGAACACTGAAGCTTTCTTT,CSGPEGFMNTEAFF
TRBV11-2,17,TRBD2,TRBJ2-3,.,TGTGCCAGCAGCCCCCGGACTAGCGGGGGGCTCACAGATACGCAGTATTTT,CASSPRTSGGLTDTQYF
TRBV20-1,14,.,TRBJ1-5,many,TGCAGTGCTCGTGGACAGAGTCAGGCTCAGCCCCAGCATTTT,CSARGQSQAQPQHF
TRBV25-1,10,.,TRBJ2-5,.,TGTGCCAGCGTCTTAGAGACCCAGTACTTC,CASVLETQYF
TRBV20-1,15,TRBD1,TRBJ1-2,.,TGCAGTGCTAGAGCGCAGGGACAGAAGATCTATGGCTACACCTTC,CSARAQGQKIYGYTF
TRBV20-1,14,TRBD2,TRBJ2-1,few,TGCAGTGCTAGAGGACTAGCGTTTGAAAATGAGCAGTTCTTC,CSARGLAFENEQFF
TRBV29-1,13,TRBD1,TRBJ2-1,.,TGCAGCGTGGGACAGGGATTGAATCATGAGCAGTTCTTC,CSVGQGLNHEQFF
TRBV3-1,12,.,TRBJ2-5,.,TGTGCCAGCAAGGTGGCAACAGAGACCCAGTACTTC,CASKVATETQYF
TRBV9,15,.,TRBJ2-1,.,TGTGCCAGCAGCGTAGAAGGGCTAGTCTACAATGAGCAGTTCTTC,CASSVEGLVYNEQFF
TRBV5-1,16,TRBD2,TRBJ2-1,many,TGCGCCAGCAGCTTTGGGACTAGCGGCCCCTACAATGAGCAGTTCTTC,CASSFGTSGPYNEQFF
TRBV20-1,15,.,TRBJ2-7,few,TGCAGTGCTGCTCCGCCGGGAACAATGAAAGACGAGCAGTACTTC,CSAAPPGTMKDEQYF
TRBV4-3,17,TRBD2,TRBJ2-1,few,TGCGCCAGCAGCGCCGGGACTAGCGGGATCTCCTACAATGAGCAGTTCTTC,CASSAGTSGISYNEQFF
TRBV5-1,18,TRBD2,TRBJ2-1,few,TGCGCCAGCAGCTCCGGGGGGACTAGCGCACAAACTGGGGGAGAGCAGTTCTTC,CASSSGGTSAQTGGEQFF
TRBV20-1,15,TRBD2,TRBJ2-2,many,TGCAGTGCTAGCCTAGCGGTCCTAGGAACCGGGGAGCTGTTTTTT,CSASLAVLGTGELFF
TRBV29-1,11,.,TRBJ1-1,few,TGCGGCACCTCGGTTAACACTGAAGCTTTCTTT,CGTSVNTEAFF
TRBV4-1,16,.,TRBJ2-5,.,TGCGCCAGCAGCCAAGATGATTGGGTTGGGTCAGAGACCCAGTACTTC,CASSQDDWVGSETQYF
TRBV20-1,12,.,TRBJ1-2,.,TGCAGTGCTAGACAAGGATTAGTGGGCTACACCTTC,CSARQGLVGYTF
TRBV21-1,16,.,TRBJ1-5,many,TGTGCCAGCAGCACCCCAGCTAGAGGGGTTAATCAGCCCCAGCATTTT,CASSTPARGVNQPQHF
TRBV5-5,13,TRBD2,TRBJ2-2,many,TGTGCCAGCAGATCACTAGCGGCCGGGGAGCTGTTTTTT,CASRSLAAGELFF
TRBV11-3,12,.,TRBJ2-7,.,TGTGCCAGCAGCCAGGGCCCTAAAGAGCAGTACTTC,CASSQGPKEQYF
TRBV24-1,15,.,TRBJ2-7,.,TGTGCCACCAGTGCCCGACAGGGAGGTTTGGACGAGCAGTACTTC,CATSARQGGLDEQYF
TRBV12-3/TRBV12-4,16,TRBD2,TRBJ2-3,many,TGTGCCAGCAGCTCTATTAGCGGGGGCCTCACAGATACGCAGTATTTT,CASSSISGGLTDTQYF
TRBV12-3/TRBV12-4,17,TRBD2,TRBJ2-5,few,TGTGCCAGCAGTTCCCCCTCTTGGACTAGCGGGAGTGAGACCCAGTACTTC,CASSSPSWTSGSETQYF
TRBV24-1,13,TRBD2,TRBJ2-7,few,TGTGCCACCAGTGAGGCTAGCGGGACTGAGCAGTACTTC,CATSEASGTEQYF
TRBV10-3,14,TRBD2,TRBJ2-1,few,TGTGCCATCGCGGGGGGGAGCTCCTACAATGAGCAGTTCTTC,CAIAGGSSYNEQFF
TRBV6-2/TRBV6-3,14,.,TRBJ2-4,many,TGTGCCAGCAGACGAACTGGATGGGGAAACATTCAGTACTTC,CASRRTGWGNIQYF
TRBV21-1,13,.,TRBJ2-3,few,TGTGCCAGCAGCAAAGACCCCACAGATACGCAGTATTTT,CASSKDPTDTQYF
TRBV9,16,.,TRBJ2-2,.,TGTGCCAGCAGCGTAGATCGGCCCCAAAACACCGGGGAGCTGTTTTTT,CASSVDRPQNTGELFF